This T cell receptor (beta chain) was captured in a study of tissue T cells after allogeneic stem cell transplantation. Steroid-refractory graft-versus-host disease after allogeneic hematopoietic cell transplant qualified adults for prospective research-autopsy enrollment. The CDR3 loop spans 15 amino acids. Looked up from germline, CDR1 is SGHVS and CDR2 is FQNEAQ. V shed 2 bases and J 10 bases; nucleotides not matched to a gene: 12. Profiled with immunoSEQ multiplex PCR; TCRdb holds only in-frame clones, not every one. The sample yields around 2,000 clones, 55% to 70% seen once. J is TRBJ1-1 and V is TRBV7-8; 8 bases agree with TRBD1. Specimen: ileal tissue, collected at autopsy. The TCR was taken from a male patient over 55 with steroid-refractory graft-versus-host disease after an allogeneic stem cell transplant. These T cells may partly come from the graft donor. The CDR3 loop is CASSLFQGANLRAFF. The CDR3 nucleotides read TGTGCCAGCAGCTTATTTCAGGGGGCGAATTTGAGAGCTTTCTTT.